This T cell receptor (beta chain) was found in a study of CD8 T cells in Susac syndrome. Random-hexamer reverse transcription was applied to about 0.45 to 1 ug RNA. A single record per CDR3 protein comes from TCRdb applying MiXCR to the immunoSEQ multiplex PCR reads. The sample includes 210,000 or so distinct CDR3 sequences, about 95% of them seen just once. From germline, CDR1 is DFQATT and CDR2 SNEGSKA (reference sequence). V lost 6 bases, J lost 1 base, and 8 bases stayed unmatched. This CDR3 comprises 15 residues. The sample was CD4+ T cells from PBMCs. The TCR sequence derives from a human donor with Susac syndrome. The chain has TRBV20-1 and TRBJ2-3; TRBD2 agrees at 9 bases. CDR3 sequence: CSAPSIAGGTDTQYF. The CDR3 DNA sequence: TGCAGTGCGCCTTCCATAGCGGGGGGCACAGATACGCAGTATTTT.